Listed here are 32 T cell receptor beta chains from one sample, sequenced in a study of cytomegalovirus exposure and HLA in healthy donors. Clones were read by immunoSEQ multiplex PCR, and TCRdb kept only the in-frame ones, dropping some. This repertoire shows some 200,000 clones, 84% found once; its top ten account for roughly 12%. The sample was PBMCs. Receptors were obtained from a woman aged 30 to 39 in good health and CMV-seropositive.

This rearrangement joins TRBV7-3 to TRBJ1-1; TRBD1 might be the D (6 bases). Germline CDR1 and CDR2: SGHTA and FQGTGA. V dropped 6 bases and J dropped 0 bases, with 8 bases sitting between them. There are 13 residues in the CDR3. In DNA form, the CDR3 reads TGTGCCAGCAGTCGGACAGTGAACACTGAAGCTTTCTTT. Its protein product is CASSRTVNTEAFF.

This chain uses TRBV18 with TRBJ2-1, with TRBD1 matching 8 bases. Germline V lookup: CDR1 KGHSH, CDR2 LQKENI. The V and J ends lost 0 bases and 13 bases, in that order; junction bases with no gene match: 8. The CDR3 loop spans 14 amino acids. CDR3 sequence: CASSPPADRGFQFF. CDR3 nucleotides: TGTGCCAGCTCACCACCGGCAGACAGGGGTTTTCAGTTCTTC.

The chain couples TRBV5-6 to TRBJ2-7, with a possible D match to TRBD2 (5 bases). There are 14 residues in the CDR3. The V gene lost 4 bases and the J gene lost 2 bases, with 13 bases spanning the gap. CDR1 and CDR2 from the germline V gene are SGHDT and YYEEEE. The CDR3 DNA reads TGTGCCAGCAGCCCCGGACTGACTACCTACGAGCAGTACTTC. This gives the protein CASSPGLTTYEQYF.

V gene TRBV11-3 combines with J gene TRBJ2-1, with D possibly TRBD1 on 6 matching bases. Trimming pared 5 bases from V and 4 bases from J, leaving 18 bases between. This CDR3 comprises 16 residues. Germline V gives CDR1 SGHNT, CDR2 YENEEA. Written as DNA, the CDR3 is TGTGCCAGCAGCCAGGGGACCGGGACGGGGTACAATGAGCAGTTCTTC. Translation gives CASSQGTGTGYNEQFF.

This chain links TRBV6-5 with TRBJ1-1; D gene ambiguous. Germline CDR1 MNHEY, CDR2 SVGAGI. V lost 2 bases to trimming and J lost 0 bases, with 13 bases between them. The CDR3 loop spans 16 amino acids. CDR3 nucleotides: TGTGCCAGCAGTTACGGTGAACAGATAATGAACACTGAAGCTTTCTTT. This sequence encodes CASSYGEQIMNTEAFF.

In its sample, this clone was seen a few times. This chain uses TRBV2 with TRBJ1-2, with TRBD1 matching 7 bases. The CDR3 extends over 13 amino acids. Germline CDR1 reads SNHLY; CDR2 reads FYNNEI. Trimming took 4 bases from V and 8 from J; bases not matched to a gene: 7. In nucleotides, the CDR3 is TGTGCCAGCAGTGGGACAGGAACAGGCGGCTACACCTTC. Protein sequence: CASSGTGTGGYTF.

The rearrangement joins TRBV19 to TRBJ1-1; 8 nucleotides line up with TRBD1. V gave up 8 bases and J gave up 0 bases; unmatched junction bases: 8. Germline V gene lookup returns CDR1 LNHDA and CDR2 SQIVND (reference sequence). This CDR3 contains 15 residues. This CDR3 is CASVGDRGLNTEAFF. The CDR3 DNA reads as TGTGCCAGTGTCGGAGACAGGGGATTGAACACTGAAGCTTTCTTT.

This clone turned up a few times. The chain links TRBV4-1 to TRBJ1-5, with D tentatively TRBD1 (6 bases). Trimming removed 0 bases at V and 7 bases at J, with 13 bases between. Germline V gene sequence: CDR1 MGHRA, CDR2 YSYEKL. The CDR3 consists of 15 residues. The CDR3 sequence: CASSQEVRGDQPQHF. The DNA for the CDR3 is TGCGCCAGCAGCCAAGAGGTCAGGGGAGACCAGCCCCAGCATTTT.

The chain combines TRBV2 with TRBJ1-2; D ambiguous. This CDR3 comprises 14 residues. Germline-derived CDR1 and CDR2 are SNHLY and FYNNEI. V was pared by 2 bases and J by 4 bases, with 11 bases between. DNA of the CDR3: TGTGCCAGCAGTGAACGACAAGACATCTATGGCTACACCTTC. As protein: CASSERQDIYGYTF.

The chain joins TRBV5-1 to TRBJ2-3; 7 bases align to TRBD2. Germline V gene sequence: CDR1 SGHRS, CDR2 YFSETQ. There are 14 residues in the CDR3. The junction had 6 bases not matched to a gene; V was cut back by 4 bases and J by 4 bases. Here the CDR3 reads CASSGGSGADTQYF. CDR3 DNA: TGCGCCAGCAGCGGCGGGAGCGGCGCAGATACGCAGTATTTT.

The chain has TRBV28 and TRBJ1-2; TRBD1 matches 7 bases. Germline lookup yields CDR1 MDHEN and CDR2 SYDVKM. With 2 bases clipped from V and 7 bases from J, the junction kept 10 bases outside the gene matches. This CDR3 is built from 15 residues. The chain's CDR3 is CASSLVSGGGVGYTF. The CDR3 nucleotides read TGTGCCAGCAGTTTAGTTTCCGGAGGGGGCGTTGGCTACACCTTC.

This chain joins TRBV7-9 and TRBJ1-5; D uncertain. This CDR3 region has 13 residues. Trimming removed 5 bases at V and 0 bases at J, with 5 bases between. CDR1 and CDR2 from the germline V gene are SEHNR and FQNEAQ (reference sequence). In DNA form, the CDR3 reads TGTGCCAGCAGCCAAAATAGCAATCAGCCCCAGCATTTT. Translating gives CASSQNSNQPQHF.

The chain has TRBV9 and TRBJ2-2; 13 bases agree with TRBD2. Germline V gene lookup returns CDR1 SGDLS and CDR2 YYNGEE. The CDR3 is 16 residues long. Trimming at V came to 2 bases and at J to 8 bases, leaving 6 bases not matched to a gene. CDR3 DNA sequence: TGTGCCAGCAGCGTTACTAGCGGGAGGGCCCCGGGGGAGCTGTTTTTT. Its protein product is CASSVTSGRAPGELFF.

The gene calls are TRBV5-1 and TRBJ2-2, with D perhaps matching TRBD2 (5 bases). The CDR3 consists of 14 residues. From germline, CDR1 is SGHRS and CDR2 YFSETQ. Deletions cut 0 bases from V and 5 bases from J, with 8 bases between. DNA of the CDR3: TGCGCCAGCAGCTTGGTTCCGGGGACCGGGGAGCTGTTTTTT. It yields the protein CASSLVPGTGELFF.

In its sample, this clone was seen a few times. The J gene is TRBJ1-5, the V gene TRBV6-5; no reliable D call. Germline CDR1 is MNHEY and CDR2 is SVGAGI. The CDR3 totals 16 residues. V was trimmed by 2 bases and J by 2 bases, leaving 13 bases between them. CDR3 bases: TGTGCCAGCAGTTACGGGCCCACCGGGGGCAATCAGCCCCAGCATTTT. It yields the protein CASSYGPTGGNQPQHF.

The chain has TRBV5-1 and TRBJ2-1; tentatively, D is TRBD2 (6 bases). V was shortened by 4 bases and J by 0 bases, with 17 bases between the two germline ends. The CDR3 length is 17 residues. In germline, CDR1 is SGHRS, CDR2 YFSETQ. This chain's CDR3 is CASSPELAQSSYNEQFF. The CDR3 DNA reads as TGCGCCAGCAGCCCCGAGCTAGCGCAGAGCTCCTACAATGAGCAGTTCTTC.

The rearrangement uses TRBV7-6 and TRBJ1-1; TRBD1 might be the D (5 bases). The germline V gene has CDR1 SGHVS and CDR2 FNYEAQ. The CDR3 has 15 residues. Trimming shortened V by 4 bases and J by 4 bases, and 16 bases separated the two germline ends. The CDR3 nucleotides read TGTGCCAGCAGCTCCCCTCAGGGCGGGGGCACTGAAGCTTTCTTT. Residues: CASSSPQGGGTEAFF.

The chain uses TRBV15 and TRBJ2-3; TRBD2 aligns across 11 bases. Trimming cost V 2 bases and J 4 bases; bases outside gene matches: 14. This CDR3 spans 19 amino acids. CDR1 and CDR2 from the germline V gene are LNHNV and YYDKDF (reference sequence). The CDR3 sequence is CATSRRGLAGGGVADTQYF. CDR3 sequence (DNA): TGTGCCACCAGCAGACGGGGTCTAGCGGGAGGAGGAGTGGCAGATACGCAGTATTTT.

The gene calls are TRBV28 and TRBJ2-7, with 8 nucleotides matching TRBD1. The CDR3 consists of 17 residues. In germline, CDR1 is MDHEN, CDR2 SYDVKM. V shed 4 bases and J 3 bases; nucleotides not matched to a gene: 14. In DNA form, the CDR3 reads TGTGCCAGCAGTTCTATCGCCCGGACAGGGAAAATCTACGAGCAGTACTTC. Protein: CASSSIARTGKIYEQYF.

The chain links TRBV29-1 to TRBJ2-7; 8 bases fit TRBD2. There are 12 residues in the CDR3. V lost 4 bases, J lost 3 bases, and 2 bases stayed unmatched. Germline lookup yields CDR1 SQVTM and CDR2 ANQGSEA. Here the CDR3 DNA reads TGCAGCGTTGGTACTAGCGGCTACGAGCAGTACTTC. Translating gives CSVGTSGYEQYF.

This chain links TRBV2 with TRBJ1-1; D possibly corresponds to TRBD1 (5 bases). This CDR3 has 16 amino acids. Trimming took 3 bases from V and 7 from J, leaving 21 bases between them. CDR1 is SNHLY and CDR2 is FYNNEI in the germline V gene. CDR3 protein: CASSDWGDAISLEAFF. The CDR3, as DNA: TGTGCCAGCAGTGATTGGGGGGACGCGATCTCCCTTGAAGCTTTCTTT.

The rearrangement joins TRBV28 to TRBJ2-5; 7 bases match TRBD2. With 5 bases clipped from V and 7 bases from J, the junction kept 4 bases outside the gene matches. Germline CDR1 is MDHEN and CDR2 is SYDVKM. The CDR3 runs 12 residues. The CDR3 DNA reads TGTGCCAGCAGTCCCCCGGGGGGGACCCAGTACTTC. Its translation is CASSPPGGTQYF.

The chain couples TRBV7-8 to TRBJ2-7; TRBD1 matches at 9 bases. Germline CDR1 is SGHVS and CDR2 is FQNEAQ. J lost 5 bases, V lost 5 bases, and 16 bases had no gene match. The CDR3 has 17 residues. The CDR3 protein is CASSRTGGNFIRHEQYF. In DNA, the CDR3 is TGTGCCAGCAGCCGAACAGGGGGCAACTTTATTAGGCACGAGCAGTACTTC.

This clone came up a few times. The J gene is TRBJ2-1, the V gene TRBV5-1, with 7 bases identical to TRBD2. The CDR3 runs to 15 residues. Germline values: CDR1 SGHRS, CDR2 YFSETQ. The V gene end was trimmed by 4 bases and the J gene end by 9 bases; junction bases not matched to a gene: 13. The CDR3 bases are TGCGCCAGCAGCCCTACTAGCGCCCCGGCGAGTGAGCAGTTCTTC. The encoded protein is CASSPTSAPASEQFF.

This clone showed up just once. V gene TRBV7-2 combines with J gene TRBJ2-3, with 7 bases identical to TRBD2. The germline V gene has CDR1 SGHTA and CDR2 FQGNSA. This CDR3 region has 15 residues. J was trimmed by 2 bases and V by 4 bases; bases with no gene match: 6. In nucleotides, the CDR3 is TGTGCCAGCAGCTCCGTCGGGGGGTACACAGATACGCAGTATTTT. This translates into CASSSVGGYTDTQYF.

J is TRBJ1-1 and V is TRBV28, with 9 bases that match TRBD1. Per germline, CDR1 MDHEN and CDR2 SYDVKM. The CDR3 consists of 14 residues. Trimming cost V 10 bases and J 4 bases; bases outside gene matches: 10. CDR3 in amino acids: CATLLQGAGTEAFF. The CDR3, as DNA: TGTGCCACCCTTCTACAGGGGGCCGGCACTGAAGCTTTCTTT.

This clone was detected once. The V gene is TRBV4-2, the J gene TRBJ2-2; tentative D call: TRBD2 (6 bases). Deletions cut 4 bases from V and 6 bases from J, with 12 bases between. CDR1 and CDR2 (germline): LGHNA, YNFKEQ. The CDR3 runs 14 residues. CDR3 in amino acids: CASSPGGFPGELFF. The CDR3 bases are TGTGCCAGCAGCCCCGGGGGATTCCCCGGGGAGCTGTTTTTT.

The J gene is TRBJ2-7, the V gene TRBV5-8; 8 bases fit TRBD2. The V gene end was trimmed by 4 bases and the J gene end by 3 bases; junction bases not matched to a gene: 9. The CDR3 runs 15 residues. Germline V lookup: CDR1 SGHTS, CDR2 YDEGEE. The CDR3 sequence is CASSPWTSIFYEQYF. CDR3 in DNA: TGTGCCAGCAGCCCCTGGACTAGCATTTTCTACGAGCAGTACTTC.

V and J are TRBV29-1 and TRBJ2-1; maybe TRBD2 (5 bases). The CDR3 spans 13 residues. The germline CDR1 and CDR2 sequences are SQVTM and ANQGSEA. V gave up 4 bases and J gave up 5 bases, with 12 bases separating them. CDR3: CSVGPAANNEQFF. In DNA, the CDR3 is TGCAGCGTTGGCCCAGCGGCTAACAATGAGCAGTTCTTC.

The gene calls are TRBV28 and TRBJ2-7; TRBD2 agrees at 9 bases. There are 12 residues in the CDR3. In germline, CDR1 is MDHEN, CDR2 SYDVKM. V lost 6 bases and J lost 4; bases outside the gene matches: 1. The CDR3: CASRTSGYEQYF. Written as DNA, the CDR3 is TGTGCCAGCAGGACTAGCGGTTACGAGCAGTACTTC.

The chain employs TRBV6-5 and TRBJ1-1; TRBD1 agrees at 8 bases. Germline CDR1 and CDR2: MNHEY and SVGAGI. V lost 5 bases and J lost 0; bases outside the gene matches: 2. CDR3 length: 14 residues. The CDR3 sequence is CASSQGALNTEAFF. Written as DNA, the CDR3 is TGTGCCAGCAGTCAGGGGGCCTTGAACACTGAAGCTTTCTTT.

The rearrangement links TRBV29-1 to TRBJ2-1; D gene ambiguous. This CDR3 spans 16 amino acids. Germline CDR1 is SQVTM and CDR2 is ANQGSEA. V was clipped by 0 bases and J by 7 bases, with 19 bases between them. The DNA of the CDR3 is TGCAGCGTTGAAGAGATCAGACGGAGTGGGTCTAATGAGCAGTTCTTC. This codes for CSVEEIRRSGSNEQFF.